The T cell receptor beta chain described here comes from a study of regulatory T cells in long-lasting Graves disease. General observations from the study: Relative to newly diagnosed Graves' patients, persistent ones had lower TCR diversity.

Time point: persistent/refractory GD, antithyroid drugs over 5 years with positive TRAb. Researchers made the TCR library from RNA that was extracted from PBMCs. The patients included were those that came from an endocrinology department in Xi'an, China. The germline CDR1 and CDR2 sequences are MNHEY and SMNVEV (reference sequence). This CDR3 has 14 residues. Trimming removed 2 bases at V and 6 bases at J, with 14 bases between. With iRepertoire HTBI primers and Arm-PCR of CDR3 regions, TCR beta libraries were built. MiXCR was run by TCRdb on the multiplex PCR reads, yielding one entry per CDR3 protein. Of 250,000 to 300,000 distinct CDR3 sequences in the sample, 22% are singletons; the top ten hold about 61%. The sample holds a few counts of this clonotype. Its antigen is unidentified.

The sequence derives from a female donor with Graves disease. This sequence joins TRBV27 and TRBJ2-7; the D is unclear. Specimen: peripheral blood mononuclear cells (PBMCs), collected when the disease was refractory, from a patient treated with antithyroid drugs. The CDR3 sequence is CASSLGGFSGEQYF. The CDR3 bases are TGTGCCAGCAGTTTAGGTGGGTTTTCCGGCGAGCAGTACTTC.